This T cell receptor beta chain was identified during a study of cytomegalovirus exposure and HLA in healthy donors. Overall study context: In an early release, HLA-typed donors contributed some 80 million unique TCR sequences. Most donors, 81% of a few hundred genotyped, fell in the Caucasian-associated ancestry cluster.

Use of 60 Vbeta and 13 Jbeta primers characterized the PCR. Assay: immunoSEQ multiplex PCR; the TCRdb copy retains only in-frame clones and omits some. The table has about 92,000 clones, about 84% seen once. Sequencing was carried out using PBMCs. This TCR was sampled from a girl aged 2-10 years in good health and CMV-seropositive.

DNA for the CDR3: TGCGCCAGCGGGACAGAGCAAGAGACCCAGTACTTC. It codes for CASGTEQETQYF. The chain has TRBV5-1 and TRBJ2-5; 7 bases line up with TRBD1. V lost 7 bases and J lost 2; bases outside the gene matches: 2. The V gene's germline CDR1 is SGHRS and CDR2 YFSETQ. The CDR3 consists of 12 residues. Based on the CDR3 plus reference TRBV5-1 and TRBJ2-5, the full variable domain is KAGVTQTPRYLIKTRGQQVTLSCSPISGHRSVSWYQQTPGQGLQFLFEYFSETQRNKGNFPGRFSGRQFSNSRSEMNVSTLELGDSALYLCASGTEQETQYFGPGTRLLVL.